These 19 T cell receptor beta chains came from one sample sequenced in a study of T-cell memory formation after mild COVID-19. TCRdb reanalysed the 5' RACE reads using MiXCR and keeps one entry per CDR3 protein. The sample carries 90,000 to 120,000 distinct CDR3 sequences, 11% recorded once. Source material: PBMCs or a T cell subset sorted from them (not recorded which). The receptors here all came from a man aged 18 to 30 who had mild COVID-19 (a few samples of this study predate the infection). Cell type and time point are not known.

The V gene is TRBV7-9, the J gene TRBJ2-1, with D unclear. Trimming removed 1 base at V and 7 bases at J, with 14 bases between. The V gene's germline CDR1 is SEHNR and CDR2 FQNEAQ (reference sequence). There are 15 residues in the CDR3. The CDR3 bases are TGTGCCAGCAGCTTAGAAGTTTCCGTTCGGAATGAGCAGTTCTTC. Its protein product is CASSLEVSVRNEQFF.

Only a few counts were recorded for this clonotype. The V and J genes are TRBV6-5 and TRBJ2-1; D unclear. Per germline, CDR1 MNHEY and CDR2 SVGAGI. CDR3 size: 13 residues. V was shortened by 2 bases and J by 5 bases, with 7 bases between the two germline ends. CDR3 sequence: CASSYRANNEQFF. The CDR3 bases are TGTGCCAGCAGTTACCGAGCGAACAATGAGCAGTTCTTC.

This clonotype was seen a handful of times. This CDR3 reads CASSQGGGGYEQYF. CDR3 nucleotides: TGTGCCAGCAGTCAAGGCGGCGGGGGATACGAGCAGTACTTC. The chain employs TRBV6-2 or TRBV6-3 and TRBJ2-7; 7 bases align to TRBD2. Germline loops: CDR1 MNHEY, CDR2 SVGEGT. The CDR3 covers 14 residues. Germline trimming cut 5 bases from V and 4 bases from J; bases unmatched to any gene: 8.

V and J are TRBV6-5 and TRBJ1-1; D uncertain. Germline V lookup: CDR1 MNHEY, CDR2 SVGAGI. The CDR3 has 14 residues. V dropped 2 bases and J dropped 1 base, with 8 bases sitting between them. The CDR3 DNA sequence: TGTGCCAGCAGTTACACAGAGGGGAACACTGAAGCTTTCTTT. It encodes CASSYTEGNTEAFF.

The sample holds a few counts of this clonotype. This rearrangement joins TRBV7-9 to TRBJ1-2, with TRBD1 matching 8 bases. From germline, CDR1 is SEHNR and CDR2 FQNEAQ (reference sequence). The CDR3 has 14 amino acids. After removal of 6 bases from V and 9 bases from J, the junction contained 12 bases not matched to a gene. The CDR3 loop is CASSPTGAGESYTF. CDR3 nucleotide sequence: TGTGCCAGCAGTCCGACAGGGGCAGGGGAGAGCTACACCTTC.

This clonotype was picked up a small number of times. The chain has TRBV7-7 and TRBJ2-2; the D is unclear. V shed 5 bases and J shed 2 bases, with 12 bases lying between them. The CDR3 covers 15 residues. Germline loops: CDR1 SSHAT, CDR2 FNYEAQ (reference sequence). CDR3 sequence reads: CASSQETVNTGELFF. CDR3 in DNA: TGTGCCAGCAGCCAGGAGACGGTAAACACCGGGGAGCTGTTTTTT. The complete variable domain, with remaining parts taken from reference TRBV7-7 and TRBJ2-2, reads GAGVSQSPRYKVTKRGQDVTLRCDPISSHATLYWYQQALGQGPEFLTYFNYEAQPDKSGLPSDRFSAERPEGSISTLTIQRTEQRDSAMYRCASSQETVNTGELFFGEGSRLTVL.

This clonotype came up a few times. CDR3 protein: CSAREFRGGPPDTQYF. The CDR3 DNA reads as TGCAGTGCTAGGGAATTTAGGGGGGGGCCACCGGATACGCAGTATTTT. V and J are TRBV20-1 and TRBJ2-3; D may be TRBD2 (7 bases). The CDR3 sequence is 16 residues long. Trimming cost V 3 bases and J 6 bases, with 22 bases left between them. Germline-derived CDR1 and CDR2 are DFQATT and SNEGSKA (reference sequence).

The chain uses TRBV7-9 and TRBJ2-1; perhaps TRBD2 as D (7 bases). V gave up 4 bases and J gave up 4 bases, with 17 bases separating them. This CDR3 is built from 16 residues. In germline, CDR1 is SEHNR, CDR2 FQNEAQ (reference sequence). The CDR3 loop is CASSSIQGTTYNEQFF. DNA of the CDR3: TGTGCCAGCAGCTCCATCCAGGGGACTACATACAATGAGCAGTTCTTC. The whole variable domain, filled in from reference TRBV7-9 and TRBJ2-1, reads DTGVSQNPRHKITKRGQNVTFRCDPISEHNRLYWYRQTLGQGPEFLTYFQNEAQLEKSRLLSDRFSAERPKGSFSTLEIQRTEQGDSAMYLCASSSIQGTTYNEQFFGPGTRLTVL.

This clonotype has only a few counts. This sequence joins TRBV27 and TRBJ2-3; 7 positions agree with TRBD2. The V gene's germline CDR1 is MNHEY and CDR2 SMNVEV (reference sequence). J lost 9 bases, V lost 5 bases, and 5 bases had no gene match. The CDR3 is 12 amino acids. Here the CDR3 reads CASSQPGGTQYF. Written as DNA, the CDR3 is TGTGCCAGCAGTCAACCCGGGGGGACGCAGTATTTT.

This chain joins TRBV12-3 or TRBV12-4 and TRBJ1-3; D possibly corresponds to TRBD1 (5 bases). The V end was cut by 6 bases, the J end by 1 base, with 7 bases between. The CDR3 is made up of 13 amino acids. CDR3 DNA sequence: TGTGCCAGCAGGTCAGGGTCTGGAAACACCATATATTTT. Protein sequence: CASRSGSGNTIYF.

The J gene is TRBJ2-2, the V gene TRBV2; D gene unclear. The V gene lost 1 base and the J gene lost 1 base, with 4 bases spanning the gap. Germline CDR1 reads SNHLY; CDR2 reads FYNNEI. The CDR3 covers 14 residues. CDR3 in DNA: TGTGCCAGCAGTGAAGGCTTGAACACCGGGGAGCTGTTTTTT. This codes for CASSEGLNTGELFF.

This chain uses TRBV7-3 with TRBJ2-5; possible D gene TRBD2, 5 bases. CDR1 SGHTA and CDR2 FQGTGA come from the germline V gene. V gave up 5 bases and J gave up 5 bases, with 12 bases separating them. The CDR3 has 13 residues. The CDR3 region is CASSPSGGETQYF. CDR3 in DNA: TGTGCCAGCAGCCCCTCCGGCGGGGAGACCCAGTACTTC.

The CDR3 DNA sequence: TGTGCCAGCAGCCACTCGAGGGGGGGGCCCCTCACAGATACGCAGTATTTT. Residues: CASSHSRGGPLTDTQYF. This chain joins TRBV7-9 and TRBJ2-3; D may be TRBD2 (7 bases). With 5 bases removed from V and 2 bases from J, the gap between germline ends came to 20 bases. Looked up from germline, CDR1 is SEHNR and CDR2 is FQNEAQ (reference sequence). CDR3 length: 17 residues.

This clonotype was recorded once. The chain employs TRBV6-2 or TRBV6-3 and TRBJ2-5; unclear D gene. The germline gives CDR1 MNHEY, CDR2 SVGEGT. The CDR3 loop spans 12 amino acids. V was cut by 10 bases and J by 5 bases, with 14 bases left in between. Here the CDR3 reads CAIRPIHETQYF. In DNA, the CDR3 is TGTGCCATCAGACCGATCCACGAGACCCAGTACTTC.

This clonotype came up many times. The chain recombines TRBV12-3 or TRBV12-4 with TRBJ2-3; 10 bases are a match to TRBD1. V lost 7 bases, J lost 6 bases, and 4 bases stayed unmatched. The CDR3 is 13 residues long. As DNA, the CDR3 is TGTGCCAGCACCAAGGGACAGGGGGATACGCAGTATTTT. It is translated as CASTKGQGDTQYF.

The chain links TRBV28 to TRBJ1-5; 10 nucleotides match TRBD1. From germline, CDR1 is MDHEN and CDR2 SYDVKM. V lost 5 bases, J lost 1 base, and 5 bases stayed unmatched. The length of the CDR3 is 16 residues. The CDR3 DNA is TGTGCCAGCAGTCCCGACAGGGGGCTCAGCAATCAGCCCCAGCATTTT. Protein: CASSPDRGLSNQPQHF.

The chain employs TRBV5-1 and TRBJ2-3; D is unclear. In germline, CDR1 is SGHRS, CDR2 YFSETQ. Trimming removed 0 bases from V and 4 bases from J, with 9 bases in between. The CDR3 contains 14 residues. In DNA, the CDR3 is TGCGCCAGCAGCTTGGTGAGGCTTTCAGATACGCAGTATTTT. Amino acid sequence: CASSLVRLSDTQYF.

V and J are TRBV12-3 or TRBV12-4 and TRBJ1-2, with 10 bases fitting TRBD1. Trimming at V came to 5 bases and at J to 6 bases, leaving 6 bases not matched to a gene. There are 14 residues in the CDR3. CDR3 sequence (DNA): TGTGCCAGCAGTACGGACAGGGGGAAGGATGGCTACACCTTC. Protein product: CASSTDRGKDGYTF.

This clonotype was counted at least ten times. The chain couples TRBV14 to TRBJ2-7; D may match TRBD1 or TRBD2 (5 bases each). The CDR3 totals 15 residues. Germline V gives CDR1 SGHDN, CDR2 FVKESK. Deletions cut 0 bases from V and 2 bases from J, with 11 bases between. CDR3 sequence (DNA): TGTGCCAGCAGCCAAGACTGGGGGTCCCCCTACGAGCAGTACTTC. This encodes CASSQDWGSPYEQYF.